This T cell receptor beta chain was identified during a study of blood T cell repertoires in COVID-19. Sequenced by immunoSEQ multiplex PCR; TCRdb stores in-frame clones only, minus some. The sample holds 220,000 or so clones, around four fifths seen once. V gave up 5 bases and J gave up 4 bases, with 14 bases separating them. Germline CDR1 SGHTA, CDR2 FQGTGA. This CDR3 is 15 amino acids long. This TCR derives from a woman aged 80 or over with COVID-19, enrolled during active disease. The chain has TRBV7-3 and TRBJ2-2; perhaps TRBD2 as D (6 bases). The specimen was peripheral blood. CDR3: CASSTTTRGTGELFF. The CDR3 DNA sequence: TGTGCCAGCAGCACAACGACTAGGGGCACCGGGGAGCTGTTTTTT.